This record concerns one T cell receptor beta chain sequence. The antigen is not known. The trim removed 4 bases at V and 5 bases at J, leaving 4 bases unmatched. Germline V gene lookup returns CDR1 LNHDA and CDR2 SQIVND (reference sequence). CDR3 length equals 14 residues. Assay: immunoSEQ multiplex PCR; the TCRdb copy retains only in-frame clones and omits some. The table lists some 120,000 clones, around nine tenths of them singletons. These data originate in a study of cytomegalovirus exposure and HLA in healthy donors. Across the study: A subsequent analysis stated that the roughly 130 validation repertoires were run on the same platform as the roughly 670 first-cohort repertoires. The study, taken as a whole, reports: In vitro data verified three CMV-associated chains as specific for CMV antigens. Both high specificity and high sensitivity reportedly marked the classifier's diagnosis of cytomegalovirus status. A later analysis found first-cohort TCR clusters tended to co-occur in the approximately 120 validation repertoires.

The chain recombines TRBV19 with TRBJ2-5, with 10 bases matching TRBD1. The sequencing sample was made of PBMCs. This TCR came from a man aged 25-40 years in good health and CMV-seronegative. The CDR3 loop is CASSRGQGRETQYF. CDR3 bases: TGTGCCAGTAGTAGGGGACAGGGGAGGGAGACCCAGTACTTC.